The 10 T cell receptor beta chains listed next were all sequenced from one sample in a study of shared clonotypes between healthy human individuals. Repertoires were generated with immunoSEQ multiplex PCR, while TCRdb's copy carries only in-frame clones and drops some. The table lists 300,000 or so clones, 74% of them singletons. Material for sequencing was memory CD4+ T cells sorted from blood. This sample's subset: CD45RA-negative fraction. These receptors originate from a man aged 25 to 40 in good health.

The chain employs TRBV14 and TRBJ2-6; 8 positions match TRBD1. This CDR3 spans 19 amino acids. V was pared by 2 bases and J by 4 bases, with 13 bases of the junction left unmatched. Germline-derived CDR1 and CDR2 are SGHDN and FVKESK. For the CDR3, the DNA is TGTGCCAGCAGCCAATTCGCTCCAGGGGGCACTTCGGGGGCCAACGTCCTGACTTTC. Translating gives CASSQFAPGGTSGANVLTF.

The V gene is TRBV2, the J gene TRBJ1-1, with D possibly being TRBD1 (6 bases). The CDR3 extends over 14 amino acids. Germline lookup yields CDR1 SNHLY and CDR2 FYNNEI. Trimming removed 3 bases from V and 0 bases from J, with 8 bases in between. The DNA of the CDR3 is TGTGCCAGCAGTGAGCAGGGGATGAACACTGAAGCTTTCTTT. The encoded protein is CASSEQGMNTEAFF. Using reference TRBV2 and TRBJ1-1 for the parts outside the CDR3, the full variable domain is EPEVTQTPSHQVTQMGQEVILRCVPISNHLYFYWYRQILGQKVEFLVSFYNNEISEKSEIFDDQFSVERPDGSNFTLKIRSTKLEDSAMYFCASSEQGMNTEAFFGQGTRLTVV.

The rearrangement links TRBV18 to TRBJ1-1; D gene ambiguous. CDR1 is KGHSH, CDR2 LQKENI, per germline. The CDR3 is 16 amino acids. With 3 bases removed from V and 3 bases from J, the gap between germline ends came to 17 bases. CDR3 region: CASSPPGSTYYTEAFF. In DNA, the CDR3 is TGTGCCAGCTCACCCCCAGGTTCGACGTACTACACTGAAGCTTTCTTT.

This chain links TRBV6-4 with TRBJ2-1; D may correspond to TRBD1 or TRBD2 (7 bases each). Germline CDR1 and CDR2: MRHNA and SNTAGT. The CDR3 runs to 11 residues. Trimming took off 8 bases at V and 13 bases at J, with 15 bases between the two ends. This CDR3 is CASSQGRVQFF. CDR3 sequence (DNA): TGTGCCAGCTCACAGGGGAGGGTACAGTTCTTC.

CDR3 DNA sequence: TGTGCCAGCATCGAGCGGGGGCGGGGTGGCTACACCTTC. Its translation is CASIERGRGGYTF. The chain uses TRBV2 and TRBJ1-2, with a weak D call TRBD1 (6 bases). The germline V and J ends were trimmed by 7 bases and 7 bases, with 16 bases remaining between them. The CDR3 loop spans 13 amino acids. From germline, CDR1 is SNHLY and CDR2 FYNNEI.

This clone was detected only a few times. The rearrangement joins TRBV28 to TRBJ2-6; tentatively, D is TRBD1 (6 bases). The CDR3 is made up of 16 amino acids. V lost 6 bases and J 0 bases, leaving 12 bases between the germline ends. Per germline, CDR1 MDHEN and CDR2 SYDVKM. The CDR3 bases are TGTGCCAGCAGCCGAGGGGGAGACTCTGGGGCCAACGTCCTGACTTTC. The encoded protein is CASSRGGDSGANVLTF.

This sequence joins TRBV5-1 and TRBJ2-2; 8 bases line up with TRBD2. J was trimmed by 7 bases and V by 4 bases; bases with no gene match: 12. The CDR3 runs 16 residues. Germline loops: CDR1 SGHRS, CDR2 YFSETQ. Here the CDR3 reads CASSQTGLARGGELFF. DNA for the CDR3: TGCGCCAGCAGCCAAACCGGACTAGCCCGGGGCGGGGAGCTGTTTTTT.

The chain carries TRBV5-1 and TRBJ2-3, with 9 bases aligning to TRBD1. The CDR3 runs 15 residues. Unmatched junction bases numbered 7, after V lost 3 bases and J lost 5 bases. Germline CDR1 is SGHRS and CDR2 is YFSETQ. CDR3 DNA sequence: TGCGCCAGCAGCTACCGGGACAGGGCTGTAGATACGCAGTATTTT. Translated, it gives CASSYRDRAVDTQYF. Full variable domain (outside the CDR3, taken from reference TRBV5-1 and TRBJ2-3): KAGVTQTPRYLIKTRGQQVTLSCSPISGHRSVSWYQQTPGQGLQFLFEYFSETQRNKGNFPGRFSGRQFSNSRSEMNVSTLELGDSALYLCASSYRDRAVDTQYFGPGTRLTVL.

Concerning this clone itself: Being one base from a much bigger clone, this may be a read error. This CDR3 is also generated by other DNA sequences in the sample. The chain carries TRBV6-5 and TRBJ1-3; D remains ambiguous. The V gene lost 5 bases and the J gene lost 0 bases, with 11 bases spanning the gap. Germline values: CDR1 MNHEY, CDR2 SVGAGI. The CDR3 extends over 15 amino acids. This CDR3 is CASSRGPNSGNTIYF. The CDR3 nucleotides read TGTGCCAGCAGTCGAGGGCCGAACTCTGGAAACACCATATATTTT.

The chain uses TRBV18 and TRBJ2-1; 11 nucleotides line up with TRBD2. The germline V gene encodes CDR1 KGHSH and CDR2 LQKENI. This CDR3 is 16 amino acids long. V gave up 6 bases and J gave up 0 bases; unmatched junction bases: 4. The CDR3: CASSASGGSSYNEQFF. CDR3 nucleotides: TGTGCCAGCTCGGCTAGCGGGGGGAGCTCCTACAATGAGCAGTTCTTC.